This TCR beta chain came from a study of identical twins. Findings of the study overall: In cord blood, abundant beta clonotypes had fewer insertions; memory showed no trend. It was cross-sectional statistical analysis, not following the same donors, that the conclusions relied on. Out-of-frame alpha sequences common to twins exhibited an excess of low generation probability.

This clonotype was seen more than once but under ten times. As yet, its antigen is unknown. From the 5' RACE reads, TCRdb called clonotypes with MiXCR, one entry per CDR3 protein. The sample holds about 530,000 distinct CDR3 sequences, about 16% seen once. Germline lookup yields CDR1 DFQATT and CDR2 SNEGSKA (reference sequence). Trimming removed 5 bases at V and 6 bases at J, with 14 bases between. The CDR3 has 13 residues. These sequences were also reported in another study, on yellow fever vaccine responses in identical twins. That investigation notes: Twins reportedly showed a vaccine T cell response that seemed partly convergent and partly personalized.

Sample: CD4+ T cells sorted from blood. This TCR derives from a woman aged 18 to 35 in good health. The chain links TRBV20-1 to TRBJ1-5; D is unclear. The CDR3 coding sequence is TGCAGTGCTGAGAGGAGTCGCGGTCAGCCCCAGCATTTT. It translates to CSAERSRGQPQHF.